This TCR beta chain was found in a study of CD8 T cells in ankylosing spondylitis. 5'-RACE, quantitative and with molecular barcodes, yielded the TCR beta libraries. Via MiXCR, TCRdb re-called the 5' RACE reads, giving one row per CDR3 protein. Of over 400,000 distinct CDR3 sequences listed, 20% to 30% were seen once; the top ten hold 0.89%. The germline V and J ends were trimmed by 1 base and 7 bases, with 12 bases remaining between them. CDR1 is SGDLS and CDR2 is YYNGEE in the germline V gene. The CDR3 runs to 14 residues. As to this clonotype: The antigen remains unidentified.

Study results and caveats: Disease-linked clones reportedly showed significant enrichment in matched ankylosing spondylitis synovial fluid. Prior literature has documented some motif variants in synovial fluid and blood from reactive arthritis. About eight highly homologous variants made up a TCR beta motif that seemed to typify ankylosing spondylitis blood.

The chain links TRBV9 to TRBJ2-1; D could derive from TRBD1 or TRBD2 (6 bases each). This clonotype originated in a male donor with ankylosing spondylitis. The material sequenced was blood, either unsorted or a sorted T cell fraction (not recorded which). The CDR3 protein is CASSVTGGGNEQFF. The CDR3 DNA reads TGTGCCAGCAGCGTAACCGGGGGCGGGAATGAGCAGTTCTTC.